This T cell receptor beta chain is drawn from a study of T cell changes during pregnancy in multiple sclerosis. The V end was cut by 4 bases, the J end by 8 bases, with 8 bases between. This CDR3 spans 12 amino acids. Germline values: CDR1 SNHLY, CDR2 FYNNEI. TCRdb's table, derived via immunoSEQ multiplex PCR, lists solely in-frame clones and lacks some. The sample includes 95,000 to 100,000 clones, 91% of them seen just once. This sequence originates from a female donor with multiple sclerosis, enrolled in a pregnancy study. The chain links TRBV2 to TRBJ2-2; D unresolved. Sequencing used peripheral blood, obtained in the second trimester of pregnancy. CDR3 sequence: CASSVGRGELFF. For the CDR3, the DNA is TGTGCCAGCAGTGTTGGTCGGGGGGAGCTGTTTTTT.